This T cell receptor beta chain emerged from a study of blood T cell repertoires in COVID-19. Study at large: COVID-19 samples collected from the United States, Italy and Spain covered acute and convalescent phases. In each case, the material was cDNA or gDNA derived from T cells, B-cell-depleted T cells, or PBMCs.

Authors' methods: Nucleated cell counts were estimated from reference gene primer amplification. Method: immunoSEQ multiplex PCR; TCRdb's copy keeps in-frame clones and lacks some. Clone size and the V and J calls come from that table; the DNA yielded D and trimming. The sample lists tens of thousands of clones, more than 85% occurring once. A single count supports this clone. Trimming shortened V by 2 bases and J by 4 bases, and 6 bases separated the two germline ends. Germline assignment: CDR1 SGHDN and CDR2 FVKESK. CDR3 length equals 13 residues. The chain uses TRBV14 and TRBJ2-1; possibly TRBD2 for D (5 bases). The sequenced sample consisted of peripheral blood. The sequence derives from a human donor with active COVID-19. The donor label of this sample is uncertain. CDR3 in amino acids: CASSQRGYNEQFF. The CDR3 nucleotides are TGTGCCAGCAGCCAACGGGGTTACAATGAGCAGTTCTTC. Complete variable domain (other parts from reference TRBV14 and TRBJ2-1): EAGVTQFPSHSVIEKGQTVTLRCDPISGHDNLYWYRRVMGKEIKFLLHFVKESKQDESGMPNNRFLAERTGGTYSTLKVQPAELEDSGVYFCASSQRGYNEQFFGPGTRLTVL.